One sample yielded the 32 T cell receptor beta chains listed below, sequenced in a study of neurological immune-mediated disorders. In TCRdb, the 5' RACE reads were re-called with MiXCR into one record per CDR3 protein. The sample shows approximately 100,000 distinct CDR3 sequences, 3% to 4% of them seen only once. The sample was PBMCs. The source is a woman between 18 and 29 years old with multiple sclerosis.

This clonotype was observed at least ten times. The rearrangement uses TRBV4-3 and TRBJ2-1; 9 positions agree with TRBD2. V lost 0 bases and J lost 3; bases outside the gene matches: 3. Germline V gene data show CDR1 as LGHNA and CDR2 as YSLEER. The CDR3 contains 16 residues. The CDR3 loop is CASSQDQTSGYNEQFF. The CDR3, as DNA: TGCGCCAGCAGCCAAGATCAGACTAGCGGCTACAATGAGCAGTTCTTC.

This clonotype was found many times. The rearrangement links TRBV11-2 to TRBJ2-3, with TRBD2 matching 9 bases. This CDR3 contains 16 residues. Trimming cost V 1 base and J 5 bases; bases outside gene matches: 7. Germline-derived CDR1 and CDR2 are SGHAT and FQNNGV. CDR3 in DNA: TGTGCCAGCAGCTTAGGTGGAGCGGGAGGATTAGATACGCAGTATTTT. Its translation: CASSLGGAGGLDTQYF.

CDR3 nucleotides: TGTGCCAGCAGGTCAACAGGGAGCATGAACACTGAAGCTTTCTTT. This sequence encodes CASRSTGSMNTEAFF. V and J are TRBV7-9 and TRBJ1-1; D is perhaps TRBD1 (6 bases). Germline values: CDR1 SEHNR, CDR2 FQNEAQ (reference sequence). V lost 6 bases, J lost 0 bases, and 14 bases lay in between. CDR3 length: 15 amino acids.

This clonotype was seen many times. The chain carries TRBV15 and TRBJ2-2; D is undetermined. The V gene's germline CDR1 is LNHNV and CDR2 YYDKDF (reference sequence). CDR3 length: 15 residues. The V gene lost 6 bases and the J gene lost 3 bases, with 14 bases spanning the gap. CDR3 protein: CATRDNAQDTGELFF. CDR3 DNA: TGTGCCACCAGAGATAATGCACAAGACACCGGGGAGCTGTTTTTT.

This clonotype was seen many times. DNA of the CDR3: TGCGCCAGCAGACCGACGACAGGGATGCCCCTCAACACTGAAGCTTTCTTT. Amino acids: CASRPTTGMPLNTEAFF. V is TRBV5-1 and J is TRBJ1-1; 7 nucleotides match TRBD1. Losses at the gene ends were 5 bases for V and 2 bases for J; bases not matched to a gene: 15. The germline CDR1 and CDR2 sequences are SGHRS and YFSETQ. This CDR3 region has 17 residues.

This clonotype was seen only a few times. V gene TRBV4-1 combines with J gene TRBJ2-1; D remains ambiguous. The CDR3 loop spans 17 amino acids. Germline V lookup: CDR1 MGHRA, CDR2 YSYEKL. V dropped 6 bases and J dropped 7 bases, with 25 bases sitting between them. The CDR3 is CASRSNPGSPIGNEQFF. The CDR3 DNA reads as TGCGCCAGCAGAAGCAATCCGGGTTCCCCAATAGGTAATGAGCAGTTCTTC.

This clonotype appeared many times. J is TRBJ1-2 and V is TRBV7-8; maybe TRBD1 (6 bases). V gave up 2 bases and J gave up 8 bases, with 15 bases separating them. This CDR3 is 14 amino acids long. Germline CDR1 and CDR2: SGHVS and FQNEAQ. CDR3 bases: TGTGCCAGCAGCTTATCTACGGGGGCGGGAGGCTACACCTTC. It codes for CASSLSTGAGGYTF.

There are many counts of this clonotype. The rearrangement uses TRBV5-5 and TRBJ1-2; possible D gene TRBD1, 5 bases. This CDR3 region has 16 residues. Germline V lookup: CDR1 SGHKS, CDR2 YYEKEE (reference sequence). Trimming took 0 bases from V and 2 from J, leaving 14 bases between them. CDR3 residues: CASSLAGGAENYGYTF. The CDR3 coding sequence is TGTGCCAGCAGCTTGGCAGGCGGGGCGGAGAACTATGGCTACACCTTC.

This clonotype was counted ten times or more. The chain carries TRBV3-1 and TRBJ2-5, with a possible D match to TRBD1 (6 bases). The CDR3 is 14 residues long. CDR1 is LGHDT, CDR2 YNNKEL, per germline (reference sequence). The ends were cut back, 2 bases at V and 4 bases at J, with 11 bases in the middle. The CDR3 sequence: CASSQYSRGETQYF. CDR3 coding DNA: TGTGCCAGCAGCCAATACTCCAGGGGAGAGACCCAGTACTTC.

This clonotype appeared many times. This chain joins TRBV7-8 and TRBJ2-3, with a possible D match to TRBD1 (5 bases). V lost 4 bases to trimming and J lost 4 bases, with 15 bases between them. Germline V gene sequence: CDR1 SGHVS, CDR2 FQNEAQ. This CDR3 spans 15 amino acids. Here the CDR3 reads CASSSERQGPDTQYF. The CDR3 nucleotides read TGTGCCAGCAGCTCGGAACGCCAGGGTCCAGATACGCAGTATTTT. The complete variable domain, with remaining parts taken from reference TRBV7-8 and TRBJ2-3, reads GAGVSQSPRYKVAKRGQDVALRCDPISGHVSLFWYQQALGQGPEFLTYFQNEAQLDKSGLPSDRFFAERPEGSVSTLKIQRTQQEDSAVYLCASSSERQGPDTQYFGPGTRLTVL.

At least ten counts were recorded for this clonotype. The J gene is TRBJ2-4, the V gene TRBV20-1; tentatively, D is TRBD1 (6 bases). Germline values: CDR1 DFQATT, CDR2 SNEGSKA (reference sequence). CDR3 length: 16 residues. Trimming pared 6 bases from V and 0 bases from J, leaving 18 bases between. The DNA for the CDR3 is TGCAGTGCGGGATATTACGGACAGCTAGCCAAAAACATTCAGTACTTC. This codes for CSAGYYGQLAKNIQYF.

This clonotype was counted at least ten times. This chain's CDR3 is CASSVGQTSTDTQYF. Here the CDR3 DNA reads TGTGCCAGCAGCGTGGGACAGACTAGCACAGATACGCAGTATTTT. The chain is built from TRBV5-6 and TRBJ2-3, with TRBD1 matching 7 bases. Germline V CDR1 and CDR2: SGHDT, YYEEEE. J gave up 0 bases and V 4 bases, and 5 bases lay outside the gene matches. There are 15 residues in the CDR3.

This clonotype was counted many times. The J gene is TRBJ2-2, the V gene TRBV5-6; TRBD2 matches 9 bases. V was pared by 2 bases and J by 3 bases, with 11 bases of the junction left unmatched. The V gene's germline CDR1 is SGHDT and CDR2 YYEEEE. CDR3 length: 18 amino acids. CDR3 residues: CASSLGLASLGDTGELFF. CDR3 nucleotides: TGTGCCAGCAGCTTAGGACTAGCGTCACTCGGAGACACCGGGGAGCTGTTTTTT. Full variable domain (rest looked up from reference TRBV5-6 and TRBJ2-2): DAGVTQSPTHLIKTRGQQVTLRCSPKSGHDTVSWYQQALGQGPQFIFQYYEEEERQRGNFPDRFSGHQFPNYSSELNVNALLLGDSALYLCASSLGLASLGDTGELFFGEGSRLTVL.

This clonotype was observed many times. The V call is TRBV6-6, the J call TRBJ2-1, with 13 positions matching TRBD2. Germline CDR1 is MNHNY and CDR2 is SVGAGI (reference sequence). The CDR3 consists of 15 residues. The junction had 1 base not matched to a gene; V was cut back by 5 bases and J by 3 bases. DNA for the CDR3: TGTGCCAGCAGTGGGACTAGCGGGAACTACAATGAGCAGTTCTTC. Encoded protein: CASSGTSGNYNEQFF.

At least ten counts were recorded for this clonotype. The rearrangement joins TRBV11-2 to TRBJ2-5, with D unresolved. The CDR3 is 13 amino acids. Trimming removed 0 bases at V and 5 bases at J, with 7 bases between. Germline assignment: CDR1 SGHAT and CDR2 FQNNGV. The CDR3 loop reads CASSLDLVETQYF. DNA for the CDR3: TGTGCCAGCAGCTTAGATCTGGTGGAGACCCAGTACTTC.

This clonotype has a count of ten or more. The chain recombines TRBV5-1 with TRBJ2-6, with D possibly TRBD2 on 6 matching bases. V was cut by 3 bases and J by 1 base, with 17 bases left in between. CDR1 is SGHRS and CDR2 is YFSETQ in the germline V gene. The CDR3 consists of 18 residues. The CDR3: CASSSKFWGESGANVLTF. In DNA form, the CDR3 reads TGCGCCAGCAGCTCTAAATTTTGGGGGGAATCTGGGGCCAACGTCCTGACTTTC.

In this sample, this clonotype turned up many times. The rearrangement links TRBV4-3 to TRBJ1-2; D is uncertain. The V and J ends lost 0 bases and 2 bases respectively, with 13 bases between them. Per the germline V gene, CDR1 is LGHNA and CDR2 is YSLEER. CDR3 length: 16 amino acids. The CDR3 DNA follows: TGCGCCAGCAGCCAAGACCGCGGAGGCTCAAACTATGGCTACACCTTC. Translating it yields CASSQDRGGSNYGYTF.

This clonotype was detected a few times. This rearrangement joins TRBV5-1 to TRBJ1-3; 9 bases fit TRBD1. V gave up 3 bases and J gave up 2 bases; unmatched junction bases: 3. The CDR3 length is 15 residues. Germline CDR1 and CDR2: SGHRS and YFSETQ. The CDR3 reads CASSSGQGAGNTIYF. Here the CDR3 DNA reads TGCGCCAGCAGCTCGGGACAGGGCGCTGGAAACACCATATATTTT.

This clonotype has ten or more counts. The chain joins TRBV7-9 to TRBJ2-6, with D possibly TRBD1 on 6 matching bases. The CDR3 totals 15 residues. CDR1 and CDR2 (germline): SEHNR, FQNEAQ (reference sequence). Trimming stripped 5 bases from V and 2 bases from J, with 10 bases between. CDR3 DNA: TGTGCCAGCAGCGAGTGGGGGCCTGGGGCCAACGTCCTGACTTTC. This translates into CASSEWGPGANVLTF. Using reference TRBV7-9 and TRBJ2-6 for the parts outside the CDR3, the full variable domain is DTGVSQNPRHKITKRGQNVTFRCDPISEHNRLYWYRQTLGQGPEFLTYFQNEAQLEKSRLLSDRFSAERPKGSFSTLEIQRTEQGDSAMYLCASSEWGPGANVLTFGAGSRLTVL.

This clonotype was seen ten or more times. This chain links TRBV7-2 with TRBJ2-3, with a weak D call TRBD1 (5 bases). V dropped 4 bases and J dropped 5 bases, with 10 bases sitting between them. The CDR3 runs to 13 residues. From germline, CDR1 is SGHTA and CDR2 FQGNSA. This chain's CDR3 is CASSSRRGDTQYF. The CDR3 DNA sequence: TGTGCCAGCAGCTCCCGTAGGGGAGATACGCAGTATTTT. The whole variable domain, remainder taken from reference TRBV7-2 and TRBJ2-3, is GAGVSQSPSNKVTEKGKDVELRCDPISGHTALYWYRQSLGQGLEFLIYFQGNSAPDKSGLPSDRFSAERTGGSVSTLTIQRTQQEDSAVYLCASSSRRGDTQYFGPGTRLTVL.

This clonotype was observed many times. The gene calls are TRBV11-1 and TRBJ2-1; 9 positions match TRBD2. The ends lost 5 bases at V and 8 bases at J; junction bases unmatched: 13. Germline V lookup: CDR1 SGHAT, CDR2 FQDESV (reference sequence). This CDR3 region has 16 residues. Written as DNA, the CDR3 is TGTGCCAGCAGCCCAATAGCGGGAGAAGGAGTTTATGAGCAGTTCTTC. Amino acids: CASSPIAGEGVYEQFF.

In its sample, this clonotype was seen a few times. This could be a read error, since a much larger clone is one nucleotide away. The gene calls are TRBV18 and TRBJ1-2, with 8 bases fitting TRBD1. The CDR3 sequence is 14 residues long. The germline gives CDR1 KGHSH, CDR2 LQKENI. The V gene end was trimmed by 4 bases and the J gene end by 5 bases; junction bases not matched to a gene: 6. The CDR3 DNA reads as TGTGCCAGCTCACAAGGACAGGGCAGATATGGCTACACCTTC. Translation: CASSQGQGRYGYTF. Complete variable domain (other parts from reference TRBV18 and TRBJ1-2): NAGVMQNPRHLVRRRGQEARLRCSPMKGHSHVYWYRQLPEEGLKFMVYLQKENIIDESGMPKERFSAEFPKEGPSILRIQQVVRGDSAAYFCASSQGQGRYGYTFGSGTRLTVV.

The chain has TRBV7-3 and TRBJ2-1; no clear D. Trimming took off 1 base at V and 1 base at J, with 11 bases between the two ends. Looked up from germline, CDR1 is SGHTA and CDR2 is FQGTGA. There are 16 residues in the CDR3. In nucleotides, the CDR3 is TGTGCCAGCAGCTTAATGGACGGATGGTCCTACAATGAGCAGTTCTTC. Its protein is CASSLMDGWSYNEQFF. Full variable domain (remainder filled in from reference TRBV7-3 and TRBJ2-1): GAGVSQTPSNKVTEKGKYVELRCDPISGHTALYWYRQSLGQGPEFLIYFQGTGAADDSGLPNDRFFAVRPEGSVSTLKIQRTERGDSAVYLCASSLMDGWSYNEQFFGPGTRLTVL.

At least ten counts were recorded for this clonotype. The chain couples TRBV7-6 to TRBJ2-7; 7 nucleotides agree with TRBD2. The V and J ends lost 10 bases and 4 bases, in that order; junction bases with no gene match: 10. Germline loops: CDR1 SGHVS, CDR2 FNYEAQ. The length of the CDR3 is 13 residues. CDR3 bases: TGTGCCACCTCGCGGGGGAACGGTTACGAGCAGTACTTC. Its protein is CATSRGNGYEQYF.

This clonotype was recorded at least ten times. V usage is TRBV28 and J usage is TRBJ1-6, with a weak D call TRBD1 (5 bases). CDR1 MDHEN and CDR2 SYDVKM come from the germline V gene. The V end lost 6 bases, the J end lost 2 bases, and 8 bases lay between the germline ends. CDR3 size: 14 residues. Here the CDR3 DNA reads TGTGCCAGCAGCCCGGGACCCTATAATTCACCCCTCCACTTT. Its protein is CASSPGPYNSPLHF.

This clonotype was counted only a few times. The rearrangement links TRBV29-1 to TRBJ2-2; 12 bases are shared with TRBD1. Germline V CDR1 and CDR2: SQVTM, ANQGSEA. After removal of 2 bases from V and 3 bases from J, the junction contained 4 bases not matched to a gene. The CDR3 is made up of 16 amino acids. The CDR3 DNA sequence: TGCAGCGTTGAACTCCGGGACAGGGGGCACACCGGGGAGCTGTTTTTT. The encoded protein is CSVELRDRGHTGELFF.

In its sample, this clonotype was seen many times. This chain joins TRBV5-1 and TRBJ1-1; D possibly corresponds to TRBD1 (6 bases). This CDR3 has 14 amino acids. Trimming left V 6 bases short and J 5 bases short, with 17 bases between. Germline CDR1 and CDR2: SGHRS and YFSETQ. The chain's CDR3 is CASKLNRDTTEAFF. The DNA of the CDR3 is TGCGCCAGCAAGCTAAACCGGGACACGACTGAAGCTTTCTTT.

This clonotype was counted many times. The CDR3 loop reads CASSSPRIAKEQYF. For the CDR3, the DNA is TGTGCCAGCAGTTCCCCCAGGATAGCTAAGGAGCAGTACTTC. The chain has TRBV12-3 or TRBV12-4 and TRBJ2-7; D is ambiguous. There are 14 residues in the CDR3. V was cut by 4 bases and J by 7 bases, with 17 bases left in between.

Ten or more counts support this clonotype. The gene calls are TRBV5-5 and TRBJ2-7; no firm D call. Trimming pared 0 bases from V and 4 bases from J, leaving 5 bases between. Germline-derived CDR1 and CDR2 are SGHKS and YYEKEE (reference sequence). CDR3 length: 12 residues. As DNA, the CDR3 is TGTGCCAGCAGCTTGGTGGGGTACGAGCAGTACTTC. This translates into CASSLVGYEQYF.

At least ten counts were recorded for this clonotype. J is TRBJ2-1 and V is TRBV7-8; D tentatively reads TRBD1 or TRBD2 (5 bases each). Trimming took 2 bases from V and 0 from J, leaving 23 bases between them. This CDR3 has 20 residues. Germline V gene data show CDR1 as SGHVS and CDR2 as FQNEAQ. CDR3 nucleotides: TGTGCCAGCAGCTTATCTCGGATTATAACGGGGCGGAACTCCTACAATGAGCAGTTCTTC. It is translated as CASSLSRIITGRNSYNEQFF.

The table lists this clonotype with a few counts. In DNA form, the CDR3 reads TGTGCCAGCAGCTTATTATGGTCCGGGGTCACCGGGGAGCTGTTTTTT. This gives the protein CASSLLWSGVTGELFF. J is TRBJ2-2 and V is TRBV7-9; D perhaps matches TRBD2 (5 bases). V was cut by 2 bases and J by 4 bases, with 14 bases left in between. The length of the CDR3 is 16 residues. Looked up from germline, CDR1 is SEHNR and CDR2 is FQNEAQ (reference sequence).

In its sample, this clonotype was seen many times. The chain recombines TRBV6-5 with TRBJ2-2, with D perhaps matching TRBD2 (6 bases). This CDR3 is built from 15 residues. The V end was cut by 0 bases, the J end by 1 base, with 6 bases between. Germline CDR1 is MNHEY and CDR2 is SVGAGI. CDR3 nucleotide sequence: TGTGCCAGCAGTTACTCCGGGGGGAACACCGGGGAGCTGTTTTTT. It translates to CASSYSGGNTGELFF.